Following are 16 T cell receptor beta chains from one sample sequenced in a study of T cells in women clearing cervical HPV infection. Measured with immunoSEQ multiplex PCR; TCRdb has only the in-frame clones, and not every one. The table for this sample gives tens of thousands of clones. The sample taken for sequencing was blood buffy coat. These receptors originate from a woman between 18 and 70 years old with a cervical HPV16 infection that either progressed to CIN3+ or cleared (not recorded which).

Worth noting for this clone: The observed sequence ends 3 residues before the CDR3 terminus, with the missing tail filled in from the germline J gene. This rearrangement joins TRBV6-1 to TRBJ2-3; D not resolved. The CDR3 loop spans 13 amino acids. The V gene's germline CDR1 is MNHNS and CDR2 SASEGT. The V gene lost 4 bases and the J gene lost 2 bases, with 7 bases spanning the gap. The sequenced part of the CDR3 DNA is TGTGCCAGCAGTGCCCCCTTCACAGATACG. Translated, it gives CASSAPFTDT. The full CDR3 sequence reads CASSAPFTDTQYF.

The CDR3 bases that were read are TGTGCCAGCAGCTTAGAGGGGTCTGAA. Protein sequence: CASSLEGSE. The whole CDR3 sequence reads CASSLEGSEAFF. The chain combines TRBV7-9 with TRBJ1-1; a weak D match, TRBD1 (5 bases). Coverage ceases 3 residues before the CDR3 finishes, and the germline J gene fills in the end. The CDR3 contains 12 residues. Trimming removed 1 base at V and 6 bases at J, with 6 bases between. Germline-derived CDR1 and CDR2 are SEHNR and FQNEAQ (reference sequence). The complete variable domain, with remaining parts taken from reference TRBV7-9 and TRBJ1-1, reads DTGVSQNPRHKITKRGQNVTFRCDPISEHNRLYWYRQTLGQGPEFLTYFQNEAQLEKSRLLSDRFSAERPKGSFSTLEIQRTEQGDSAMYLCASSLEGSEAFFGQGTRLTVV.

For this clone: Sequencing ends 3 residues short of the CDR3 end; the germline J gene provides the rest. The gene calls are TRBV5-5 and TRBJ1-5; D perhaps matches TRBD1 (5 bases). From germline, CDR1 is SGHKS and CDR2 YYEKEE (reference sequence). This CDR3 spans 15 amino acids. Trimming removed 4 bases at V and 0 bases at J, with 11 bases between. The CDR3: CASSLDSLSNQPQHF. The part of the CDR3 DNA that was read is TGTGCCAGCAGCCTTGACAGTCTTAGCAATCAGCCC.

The sequenced part of the CDR3 DNA is TGTGCCAGCTCGGGGACAGGGCACACTGAA. Translated: CASSGTGHTE. The entire CDR3 sequence reads CASSGTGHTEAFF. V and J are TRBV18 and TRBJ1-1; 9 positions agree with TRBD1. The read halts 3 residues ahead of the CDR3 end, with the missing end drawn from the germline J gene. In germline, CDR1 is KGHSH, CDR2 LQKENI. Germline trimming cut 6 bases from V and 3 bases from J; bases unmatched to any gene: 2. The CDR3 spans 13 residues.

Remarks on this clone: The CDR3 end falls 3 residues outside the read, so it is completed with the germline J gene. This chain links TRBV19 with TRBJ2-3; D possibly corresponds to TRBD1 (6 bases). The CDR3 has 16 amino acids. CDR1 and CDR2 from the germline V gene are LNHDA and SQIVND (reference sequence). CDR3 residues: CASSPGAKSRQETQYF. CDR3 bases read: TGTGCCAGTAGCCCAGGGGCAAAATCAAGACAAGAGACG.

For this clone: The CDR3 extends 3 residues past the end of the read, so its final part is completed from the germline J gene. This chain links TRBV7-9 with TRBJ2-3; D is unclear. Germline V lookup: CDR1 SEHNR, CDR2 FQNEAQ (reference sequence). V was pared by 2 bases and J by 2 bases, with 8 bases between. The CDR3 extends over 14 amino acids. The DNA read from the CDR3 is TGTGCCAGCAGCTTATCTACCACCACAGATACG. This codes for CASSLSTTTDT. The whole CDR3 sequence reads CASSLSTTTDTQYF.

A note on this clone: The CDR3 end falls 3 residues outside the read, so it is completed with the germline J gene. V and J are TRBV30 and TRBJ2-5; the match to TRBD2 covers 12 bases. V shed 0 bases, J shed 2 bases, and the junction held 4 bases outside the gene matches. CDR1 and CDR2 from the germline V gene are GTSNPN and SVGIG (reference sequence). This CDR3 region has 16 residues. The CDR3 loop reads CAWSVPTSGGQETQYF. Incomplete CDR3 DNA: TGTGCCTGGAGTGTACCGACTAGCGGGGGACAAGAGACC.

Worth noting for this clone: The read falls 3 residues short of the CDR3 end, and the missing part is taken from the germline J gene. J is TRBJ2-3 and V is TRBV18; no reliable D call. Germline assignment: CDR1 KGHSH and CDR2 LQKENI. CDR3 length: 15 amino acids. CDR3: CASSPAVASRETQYF. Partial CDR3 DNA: TGTGCCAGCTCCCCAGCCGTAGCATCTCGCGAGACG. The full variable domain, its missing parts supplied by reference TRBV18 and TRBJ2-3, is NAGVMQNPRHLVRRRGQEARLRCSPMKGHSHVYWYRQLPEEGLKFMVYLQKENIIDESGMPKERFSAEFPKEGPSILRIQQVVRGDSAAYFCASSPAVASRETQYFGPGTRLTVL.

The CDR3 loop is CASSSQRETQYF. Partial CDR3 DNA: TGTGCCAGCAGTTCCCAAAGGGAGACC. The rearrangement uses TRBV28 and TRBJ2-5; D call uncertain. The read terminates 3 residues before the CDR3 end, so the remaining end is supplied by the germline J gene. This CDR3 has 12 amino acids. Germline CDR1 is MDHEN and CDR2 is SYDVKM. Between the trimmed V and J ends, which lost 4 bases and 5 bases, there was a span of 8 bases.

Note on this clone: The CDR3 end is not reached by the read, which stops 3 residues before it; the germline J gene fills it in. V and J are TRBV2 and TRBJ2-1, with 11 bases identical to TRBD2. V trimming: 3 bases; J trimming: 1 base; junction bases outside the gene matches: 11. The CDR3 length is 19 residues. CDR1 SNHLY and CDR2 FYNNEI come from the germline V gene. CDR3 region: CASSEDRGTSGGSYNEQFF. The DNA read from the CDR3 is TGTGCCAGCAGTGAGGATAGGGGAACTAGCGGGGGTTCCTACAATGAG. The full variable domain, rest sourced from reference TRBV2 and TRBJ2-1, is EPEVTQTPSHQVTQMGQEVILRCVPISNHLYFYWYRQILGQKVEFLVSFYNNEISEKSEIFDDQFSVERPDGSNFTLKIRSTKLEDSAMYFCASSEDRGTSGGSYNEQFFGPGTRLTVL.

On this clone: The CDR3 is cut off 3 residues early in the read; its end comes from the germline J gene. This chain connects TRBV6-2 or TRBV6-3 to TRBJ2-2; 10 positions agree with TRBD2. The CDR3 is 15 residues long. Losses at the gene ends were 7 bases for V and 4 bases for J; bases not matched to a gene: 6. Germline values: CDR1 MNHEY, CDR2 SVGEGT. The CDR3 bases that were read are TGTGCCAGCACTCGGACTAGCGGATTCACCGGGGAG. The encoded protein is CASTRTSGFTGE. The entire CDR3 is CASTRTSGFTGELFF.

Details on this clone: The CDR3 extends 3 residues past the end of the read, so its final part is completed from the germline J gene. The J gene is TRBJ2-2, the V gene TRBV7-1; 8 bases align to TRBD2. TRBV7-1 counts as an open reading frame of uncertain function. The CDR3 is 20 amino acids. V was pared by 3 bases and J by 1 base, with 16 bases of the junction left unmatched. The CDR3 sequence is CASSSFRGGDPYLNTGELFF. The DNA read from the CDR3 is TGTGCCAGCAGCTCCTTCCGGGGGGGGGACCCATACTTGAACACCGGGGAG.

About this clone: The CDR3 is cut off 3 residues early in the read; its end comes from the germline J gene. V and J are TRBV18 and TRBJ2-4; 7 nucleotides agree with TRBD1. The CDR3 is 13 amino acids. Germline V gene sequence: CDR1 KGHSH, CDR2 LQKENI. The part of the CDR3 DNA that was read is TGTGCCAGCTCACCACCGACAGGGACGGGT. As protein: CASSPPTGTG. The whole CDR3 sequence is CASSPPTGTGQYF.

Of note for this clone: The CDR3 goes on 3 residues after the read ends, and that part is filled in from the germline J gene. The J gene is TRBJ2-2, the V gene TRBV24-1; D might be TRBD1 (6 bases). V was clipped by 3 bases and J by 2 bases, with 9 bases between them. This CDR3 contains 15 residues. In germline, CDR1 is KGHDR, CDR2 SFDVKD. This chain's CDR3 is CATSDPGHNTGELFF. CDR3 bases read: TGTGCCACCAGTGATCCGGGACATAACACCGGGGAG.

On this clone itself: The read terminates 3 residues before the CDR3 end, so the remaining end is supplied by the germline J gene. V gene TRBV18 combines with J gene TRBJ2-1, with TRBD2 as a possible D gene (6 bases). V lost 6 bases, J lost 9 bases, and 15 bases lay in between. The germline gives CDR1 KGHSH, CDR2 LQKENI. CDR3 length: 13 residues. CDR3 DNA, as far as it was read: TGTGCCAGCTCGCTTGGCAGGAGGGGTGAG. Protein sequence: CASSLGRRGE. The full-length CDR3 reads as CASSLGRRGEQFF.

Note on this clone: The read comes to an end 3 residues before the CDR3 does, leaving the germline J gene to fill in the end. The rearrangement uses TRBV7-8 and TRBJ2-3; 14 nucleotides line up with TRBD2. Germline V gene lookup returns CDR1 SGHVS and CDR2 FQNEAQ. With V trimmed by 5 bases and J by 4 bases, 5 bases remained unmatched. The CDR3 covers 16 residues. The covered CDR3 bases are TGTGCCAGCAGCCGACTAGCGGGGGGGAACGCAGATACG. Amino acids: CASSRLAGGNADT. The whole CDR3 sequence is CASSRLAGGNADTQYF.